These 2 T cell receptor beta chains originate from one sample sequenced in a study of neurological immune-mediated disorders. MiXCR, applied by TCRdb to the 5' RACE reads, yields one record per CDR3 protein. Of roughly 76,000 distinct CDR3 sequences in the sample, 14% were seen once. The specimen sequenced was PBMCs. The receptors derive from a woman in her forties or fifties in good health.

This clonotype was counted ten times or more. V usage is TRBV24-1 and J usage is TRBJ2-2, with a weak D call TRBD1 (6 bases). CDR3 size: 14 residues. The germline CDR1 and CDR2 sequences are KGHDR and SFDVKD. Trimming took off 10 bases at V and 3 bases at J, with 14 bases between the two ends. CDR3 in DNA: TGTGCCACGGGGGCGGACGCGCACACCGGGGAGCTGTTTTTT. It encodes CATGADAHTGELFF.

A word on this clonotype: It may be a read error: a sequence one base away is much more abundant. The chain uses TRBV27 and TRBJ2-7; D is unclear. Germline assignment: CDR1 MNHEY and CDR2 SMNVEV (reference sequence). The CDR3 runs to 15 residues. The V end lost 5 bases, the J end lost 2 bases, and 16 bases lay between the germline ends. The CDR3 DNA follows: TGTGCCAGCAGTCCGACGGGTTTTGGGACCTACGAGCAGTACTTC. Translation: CASSPTGFGTYEQYF.